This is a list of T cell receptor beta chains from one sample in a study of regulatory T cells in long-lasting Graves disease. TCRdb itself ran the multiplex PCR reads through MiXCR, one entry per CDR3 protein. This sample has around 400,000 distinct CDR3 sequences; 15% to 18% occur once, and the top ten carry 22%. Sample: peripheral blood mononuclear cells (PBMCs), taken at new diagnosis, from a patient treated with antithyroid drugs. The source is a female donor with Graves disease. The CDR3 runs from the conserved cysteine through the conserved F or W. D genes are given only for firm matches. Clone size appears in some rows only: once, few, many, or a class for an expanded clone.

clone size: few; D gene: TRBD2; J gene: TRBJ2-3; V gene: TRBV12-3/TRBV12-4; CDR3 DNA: TGTGCCAGCAGGCCGGGACTAGCGGGAGTGCTTGGGGACACAGATACGCAGTATTTT; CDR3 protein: CASRPGLAGVLGDTDTQYF
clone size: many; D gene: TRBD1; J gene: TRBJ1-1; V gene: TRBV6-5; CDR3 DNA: TGTGCCAGCAGTTACCAGGGGGCGGACACTGAAGCTTTCTTT; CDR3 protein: CASSYQGADTEAFF
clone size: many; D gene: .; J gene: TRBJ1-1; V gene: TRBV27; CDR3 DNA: TGTGCCAGCAGTTTAGCCGGTACCGTTCTTACTGAAGCTTTCTTT; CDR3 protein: CASSLAGTVLTEAFF
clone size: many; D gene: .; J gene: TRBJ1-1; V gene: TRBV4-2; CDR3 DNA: TGTGCCAGCAGCCAACAGGGAGAAGGCACTGAAGCTTTCTTT; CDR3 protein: CASSQQGEGTEAFF
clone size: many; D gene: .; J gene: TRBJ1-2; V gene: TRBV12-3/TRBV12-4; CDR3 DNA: TGTGCCAGCAGTTTCGAGACGATGTATGGCTACACCTTC; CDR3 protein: CASSFETMYGYTF
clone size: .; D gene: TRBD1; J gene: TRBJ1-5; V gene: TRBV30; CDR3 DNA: TGTGCCTGGAGCGCGCAGACAGGGGGCGCGATGTGGAGCAATCAGCCCCAGCATTTT; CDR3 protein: CAWSAQTGGAMWSNQPQHF
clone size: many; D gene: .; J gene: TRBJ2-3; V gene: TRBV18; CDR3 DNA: TGTGCCAGCTCACCGCTGGACGGCACCACAGATACGCAGTATTTT; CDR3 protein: CASSPLDGTTDTQYF
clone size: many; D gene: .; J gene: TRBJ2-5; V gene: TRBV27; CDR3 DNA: TGTGCCAGCAGTTTAACTATCGATCAAGAGACCCAGTACTTC; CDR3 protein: CASSLTIDQETQYF
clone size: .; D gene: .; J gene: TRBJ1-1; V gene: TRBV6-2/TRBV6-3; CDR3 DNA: TGTGCCAGCTGTGAATCGGGGGATCCTGAAGCTTTCTTT; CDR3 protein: CASCESGDPEAFF
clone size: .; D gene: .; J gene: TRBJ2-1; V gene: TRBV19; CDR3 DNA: TGTGCCAGTAGTATAGGGGTGTTCGAGCACAATGAGCAGTTCTTC; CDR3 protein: CASSIGVFEHNEQFF
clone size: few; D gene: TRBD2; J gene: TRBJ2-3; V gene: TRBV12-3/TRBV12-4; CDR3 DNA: TGTGCCAGCAGCTGGGCAGGCGCGGCGGGAGGTACGCAGTATTTT; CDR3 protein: CASSWAGAAGGTQYF
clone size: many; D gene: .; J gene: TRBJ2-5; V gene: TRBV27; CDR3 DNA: TGTGCCAGCAGGGGGCAGACTTGGACCCAGTACTTC; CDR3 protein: CASRGQTWTQYF
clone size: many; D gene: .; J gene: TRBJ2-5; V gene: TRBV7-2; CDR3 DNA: TGTGCCAGCAGTCAGCGGACGCAAGAGACCCAGTACTTC; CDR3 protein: CASSQRTQETQYF
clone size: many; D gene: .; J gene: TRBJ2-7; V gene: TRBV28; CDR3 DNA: TGTGCCAGCAGTTTGGAAGGTAGGGTGTCGGTGCAGTACTTC; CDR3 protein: CASSLEGRVSVQYF
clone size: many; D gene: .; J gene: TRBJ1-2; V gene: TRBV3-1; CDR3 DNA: TGTGCCAGCGAGAAGTCGGATGAGCTTAATGGCTACACCTTC; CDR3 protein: CASEKSDELNGYTF
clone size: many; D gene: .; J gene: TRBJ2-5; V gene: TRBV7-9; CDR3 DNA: TGTGCCAGCAGCTTTGCGGTCGGAGAGACTCAGTACTTC; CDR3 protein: CASSFAVGETQYF
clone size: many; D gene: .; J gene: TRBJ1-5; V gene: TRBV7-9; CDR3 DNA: TGTGCCAGCAGCTTGGCGACGGAGTACAATCAGCCCCAGCATTTT; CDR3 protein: CASSLATEYNQPQHF
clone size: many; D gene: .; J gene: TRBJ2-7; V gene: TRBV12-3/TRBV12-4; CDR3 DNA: TGTGCCAGCAAAAGACCTGGGGGCTACGAGCAGTACTTC; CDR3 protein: CASKRPGGYEQYF
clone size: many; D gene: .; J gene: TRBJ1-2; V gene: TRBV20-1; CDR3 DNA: TGCAGTGCTAGTAGGCAGGGTAACTATGGCTACACCTTC; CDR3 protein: CSASRQGNYGYTF
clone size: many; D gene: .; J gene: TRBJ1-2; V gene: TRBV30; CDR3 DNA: TGTGCCGGGATGAGTCTTTCGGGCTACACCTTC; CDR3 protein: CAGMSLSGYTF
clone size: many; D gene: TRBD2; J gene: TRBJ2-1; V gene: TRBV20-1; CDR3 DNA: TGCAGTGCTAGTAATAGCGGGGAAGTGAACAATGAGCAGTTCTTC; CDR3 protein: CSASNSGEVNNEQFF
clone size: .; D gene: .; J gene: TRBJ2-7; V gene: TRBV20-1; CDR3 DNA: TGCAGTGCCATACGTGGGGCTGCGCGCTACGAGCAGTACTTC; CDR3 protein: CSAIRGAARYEQYF
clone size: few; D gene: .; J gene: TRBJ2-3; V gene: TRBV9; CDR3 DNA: TGTGCCAGCAGCGAGCCATCTAGCACAGATACGCAGTATTTT; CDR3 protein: CASSEPSSTDTQYF
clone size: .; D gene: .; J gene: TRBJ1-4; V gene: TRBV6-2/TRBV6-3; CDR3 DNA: TGTGCCAGCAGTCCCGCACGGACAGCAACTAATGAAAAACTGTTTTTT; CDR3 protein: CASSPARTATNEKLFF
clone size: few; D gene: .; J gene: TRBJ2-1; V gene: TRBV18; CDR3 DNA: TGTGCCAGCCGTGGGACACCACACAATGAGCAGTTCTTC; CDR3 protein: CASRGTPHNEQFF
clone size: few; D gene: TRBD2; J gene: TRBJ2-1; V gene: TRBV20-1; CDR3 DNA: TGCAGTGCTCCCCGACTAGCGGGAGGGCCGAATGAGCAGTTCTTC; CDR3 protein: CSAPRLAGGPNEQFF
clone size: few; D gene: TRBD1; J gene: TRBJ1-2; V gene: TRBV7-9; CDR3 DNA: TGTGCCAGCAGCTTACCGACAGGGGGCGACTACACCTTC; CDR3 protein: CASSLPTGGDYTF
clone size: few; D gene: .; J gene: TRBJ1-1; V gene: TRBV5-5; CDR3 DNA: TGTGCCAGCAACCTGTTAGTTGAAGCTTTCTTT; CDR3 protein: CASNLLVEAFF
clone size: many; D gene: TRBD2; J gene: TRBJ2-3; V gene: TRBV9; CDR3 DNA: TGTGCCAGCAGCGTAGGGGGACTACAGAGCACAGATACGCAGTATTTT; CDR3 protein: CASSVGGLQSTDTQYF
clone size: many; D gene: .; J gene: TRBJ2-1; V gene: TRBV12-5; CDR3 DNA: TGTGCTAGCACGGACTCTACCCTCGACAATGAGCAGTTCTTC; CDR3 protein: CASTDSTLDNEQFF
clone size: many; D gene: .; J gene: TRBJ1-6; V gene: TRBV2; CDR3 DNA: TGTGCCAGCAGTGAAGCGCTCAGGCCCCCGGGGGATTCACCCCTCCACTTT; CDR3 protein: CASSEALRPPGDSPLHF
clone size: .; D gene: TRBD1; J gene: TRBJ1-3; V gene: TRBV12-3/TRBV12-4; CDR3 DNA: TGTGCCAGCAGTTTTCAGACAGGGGCTACCTCTGGAAACACCATATATTTT; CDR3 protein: CASSFQTGATSGNTIYF
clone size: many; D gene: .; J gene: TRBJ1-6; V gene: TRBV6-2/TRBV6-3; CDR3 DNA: TGTGCCAGCAGTGAACTAGGGGCAGCTAATTCACCCCTCCACTTT; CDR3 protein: CASSELGAANSPLHF
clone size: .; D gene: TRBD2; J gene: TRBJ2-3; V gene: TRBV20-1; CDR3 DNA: TGCAGTGCGTCCACGGCAGGCGGGGGAAGCACAGATACGCAGTATTTT; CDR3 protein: CSASTAGGGSTDTQYF
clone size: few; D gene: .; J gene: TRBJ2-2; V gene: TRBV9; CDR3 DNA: TGTGCCAGCAGCGTGATTGGGAGTTCGAACACCGGGGAGCTGTTTTTT; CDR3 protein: CASSVIGSSNTGELFF
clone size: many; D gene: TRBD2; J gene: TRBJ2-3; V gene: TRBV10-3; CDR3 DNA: TGTGCCATGGGGACTAGCGGCACAGATACGCAGTATTTT; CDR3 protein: CAMGTSGTDTQYF
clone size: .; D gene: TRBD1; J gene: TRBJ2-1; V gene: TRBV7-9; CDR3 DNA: TGTGCCAGCAGCCCCTTGACCGGGACAGGGAACTACAATGAGCAGTTCTTC; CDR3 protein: CASSPLTGTGNYNEQFF
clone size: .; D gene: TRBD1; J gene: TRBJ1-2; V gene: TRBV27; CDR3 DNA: TGTGCCAGCAGTGCGACAGGGTACTATGGCTACACCTTC; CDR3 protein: CASSATGYYGYTF
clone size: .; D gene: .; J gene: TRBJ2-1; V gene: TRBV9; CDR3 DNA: TGTGCCAGCAGCGTAGGTCAGGGGATGAATGAGCAGTTCTTC; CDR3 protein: CASSVGQGMNEQFF
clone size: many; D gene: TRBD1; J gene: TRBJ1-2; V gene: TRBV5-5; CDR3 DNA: TGTGCCAGCAGCTCCCTTGGACAGGCCCTCTATGGCTACACCTTC; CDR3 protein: CASSSLGQALYGYTF
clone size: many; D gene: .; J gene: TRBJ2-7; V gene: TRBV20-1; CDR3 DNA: TGCAGTGCTACCGGGACACCCAGCTCCTACGAGCAGTACTTC; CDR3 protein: CSATGTPSSYEQYF
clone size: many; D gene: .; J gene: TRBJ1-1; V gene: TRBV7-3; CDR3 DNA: TGTGCCAGCAGCAAAACAGGGAGTAACACTGAAGCTTTCTTT; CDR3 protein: CASSKTGSNTEAFF
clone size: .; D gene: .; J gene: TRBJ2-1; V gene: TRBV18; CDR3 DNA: TGTGCCAGCTCACGGGACTCAACCTCCTACAATGAGCAGTTCTTC; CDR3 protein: CASSRDSTSYNEQFF
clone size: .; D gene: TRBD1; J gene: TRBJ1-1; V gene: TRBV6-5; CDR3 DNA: TGTGCCAGCAGTTACCCAAGGACAGGGACTAGGACTGAAGCTTTCTTT; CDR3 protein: CASSYPRTGTRTEAFF
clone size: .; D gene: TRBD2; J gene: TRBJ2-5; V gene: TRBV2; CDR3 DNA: TGTGCCAGCAGCGCTAGCGGGGGGGCGTGGGAGACCCAGTACTTC; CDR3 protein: CASSASGGAWETQYF
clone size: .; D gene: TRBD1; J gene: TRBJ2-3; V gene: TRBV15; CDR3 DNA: TGTGCCACCAGCGGTGGGACAGCTACTAGCACAGATACGCAGTATTTT; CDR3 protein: CATSGGTATSTDTQYF
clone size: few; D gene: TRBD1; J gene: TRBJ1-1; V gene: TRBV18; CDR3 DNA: TGTGCCAGCTCCCTCGGGACAGGGGCCAAAGCTTTCTTT; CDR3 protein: CASSLGTGAKAFF
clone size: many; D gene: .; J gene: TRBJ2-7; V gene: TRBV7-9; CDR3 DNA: TGTGCCAGCAGGGAGGTTTCGGGGCCCGCATACTACGAGCAGTACTTC; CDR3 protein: CASREVSGPAYYEQYF
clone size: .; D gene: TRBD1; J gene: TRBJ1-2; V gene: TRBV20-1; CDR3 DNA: TGCAGTGCTAGGACCGGGACAGGTGAAAACTATGGCTACACCTTC; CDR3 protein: CSARTGTGENYGYTF
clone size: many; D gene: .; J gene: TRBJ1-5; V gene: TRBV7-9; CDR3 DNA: TGTGCCAGCACGTCCCAGTCGGTAGGTCAGCCCCAGCATTTT; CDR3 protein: CASTSQSVGQPQHF
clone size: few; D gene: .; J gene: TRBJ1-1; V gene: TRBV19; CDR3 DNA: TGTGCCAGTAGTTACGGGAGCTACACTGAAGCTTTCTTT; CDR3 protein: CASSYGSYTEAFF
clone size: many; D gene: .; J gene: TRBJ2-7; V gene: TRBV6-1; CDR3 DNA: TGTGCCAGCAGTCTCCGTCCTGTACAGCTGAATTACGAGCAGTACTTC; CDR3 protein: CASSLRPVQLNYEQYF
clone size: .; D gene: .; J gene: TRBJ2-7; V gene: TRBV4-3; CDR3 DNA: TGCGCCAGCAGCCAAGATTACGGCGCCTACGAGCAGTACTTC; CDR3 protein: CASSQDYGAYEQYF
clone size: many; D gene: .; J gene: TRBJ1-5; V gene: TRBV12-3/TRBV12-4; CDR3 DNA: TGTGCCAGCAGTTTTATGGGATCGCGGGCCCAGCATTTT; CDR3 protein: CASSFMGSRAQHF
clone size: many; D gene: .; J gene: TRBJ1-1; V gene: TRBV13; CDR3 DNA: TGTGCCAGCAGCTTAAGGGGGAGGGGAATGAACACTGAAGCTTTCTTT; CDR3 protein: CASSLRGRGMNTEAFF
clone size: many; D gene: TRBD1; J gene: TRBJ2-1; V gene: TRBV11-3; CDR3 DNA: TGTGCCAGCAGCTTAGGGACAGGGGGACTCAATGAGCAGTTCTTC; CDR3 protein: CASSLGTGGLNEQFF
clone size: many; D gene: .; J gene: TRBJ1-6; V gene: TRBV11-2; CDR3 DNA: TGTGCCAGCAGCTTAGATCGAACGGCTAGGGGTTCACCCCTCCACTTT; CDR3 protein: CASSLDRTARGSPLHF
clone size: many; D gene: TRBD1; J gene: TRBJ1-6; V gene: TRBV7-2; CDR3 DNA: TGTGCCAGCAGCTTAAGGAGGACAGGGGGAAATTCACCCCTCCACTTT; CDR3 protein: CASSLRRTGGNSPLHF